Sequencing of this TCR beta chain was carried out in a study of immune cell composition in non-small cell lung cancer (dated by TCRdb to about 2017). With respect to the entire study: Histologic subtype was assigned using H&E plus p63, CK5, Napsin A and TTF-1 immunohistochemistry, mainly lung adenocarcinoma or squamous cell carcinoma. Using Adaptive Biotechnologies, the researchers ran TCR-beta sequencing on roughly 34 paired NSCLC tumour and non-adjacent lung specimens, along with about two dozen tumour-only specimens. Supplementary cohort #1 consisted of roughly eleven lung adenocarcinoma cases with paired tumour/lung TCR-beta sequencing and with TIL populations generated to assess tumour reactivity. Several tumour specimens with TCR-beta data were of rare histological subtypes and were excluded from the subtype comparisons. Paper-wide results and their limitations: Only ten or so cases were included in the reactivity cohort, and sequence sharing between tumour-reactive clones and the dominant in vivo tumour-associated clones was not shown. Across more than 9 adenocarcinoma cases, TIL tumour reactivity correlated strongly with maximal tumour-associated clone frequency but not with overall clonality. No significant correlation was found between smoking pack-years and tumour TCR-beta clonality. Tumour-associated clones >0.5% occurred in nearly half of NSCLC cases: about 33% of adenocarcinomas versus around 79% of squamous carcinomas.

Turning to this clone: No cognate antigen has been identified for it. Base-call qualities are not available, and no considerably larger clone is one nucleotide away.

Normal lung samples were non-adjacent lung tissue taken as far from the tumour as possible, at least 3 cm away, from the same patient. Frozen aliquots of unsorted single-cell suspensions were used for genomic DNA extraction with the QIAamp DNA kit. Tissues arrived within 2 hours of resection and were immediately processed into single-cell suspensions. Tissue was broken up mechanically, digested enzymatically with DNase I, collagenase I and hyaluronidase for roughly 32 minutes at 37 degrees C, and then filtered and RBC-lysed. TCR-beta CDR3 regions were amplified from genomic DNA by a two-step multiplex PCR, with the second step adding Illumina-compatible adaptors. As a commercial immunoSEQ service, TCR-beta immunosequencing was carried out on an Illumina platform. The authors' pipeline ran thus. Repertoires were summarised as Top 10 Clones, the percentage of T-cell templates from the ten most frequent sequences, and productive clonality. Productive clonality ranged from 0 to 1, with 1 indicating a monoclonal population. Tumour-associated clones were defined as sequences comprising at least 0.1% of tumour T-cell templates but absent from matched non-adjacent lung, identified via log10 scatter plots. Analyses were done in GraphPad Prism7 and R, with Student's t-tests for two-group comparisons, ANOVA for stages, and linear regression for relationships. As stored in TCRdb, this immuneACCESS dataset retains in-frame rearrangements with V and J assigned. A fraction of the clones does not appear; measured against another copy, unresolved V genes explain less than half of the discrepancy, and the remainder lacks a known reason. V and J calls and clone size come straight from that table; D and trimming were deduced from the DNA. Present in this sample are 7,000 or so clones, around four fifths of which were seen just once. The ten largest clonotypes hold roughly an eighth of the sample.

This clonotype was obtained from a human donor with non-small cell lung cancer. Sample: non-adjacent lung tissue.

CDR3 protein: CASSLGTGQETQYF. The DNA sequence follows: TGTGCCAGCAGCCTCGGGACGGGCCAAGAGACCCAGTACTTC. The receptor chain draws on TRBV11-1 and TRBJ2-5; the D assignment is uncertain and may be TRBD1 or TRBD2, with 5 bases supporting each. Trimming removed 5 bases from V and 1 base from J, leaving 11 bases between the germline ends. CDR1 and CDR2 are read off the germline V gene (reference sequence) as SGHAT and FQDESV. Including the terminal cysteine and phenylalanine, the CDR3 comprises 14 residues. The CDR3 DNA has 42 bases and is translated from base 1.